The 30 T cell receptor beta chains below all came from one sample that was sequenced in a study of CD8+ T cells in alopecia areata. Sequencing templates came from extracted RNA that was reverse transcribed into cDNA. TCRdb's table, derived via immunoSEQ multiplex PCR, lists solely in-frame clones and lacks some. The sample has 200,000 to 250,000 clones, about three fifths seen once. Treatment in this sample: oral pan-JAK inhibitor, 5-10 mg twice daily. Sequencing was performed on CD4+ T cells sorted from blood, taken at week 4, from a patient treated with tofacitinib. These receptors originate from a human donor with alopecia areata.

The chain uses TRBV7-2 and TRBJ2-1; tentatively, D is TRBD1 (7 bases). The CDR3 contains 15 residues. Germline CDR1 reads SGHTA; CDR2 reads FQGNSA. V was trimmed by 4 bases and J by 1 base, leaving 11 bases between them. Here the CDR3 DNA reads TGTGCCAGCAGCTCCCAGGGGGGTTCCTACAATGAGCAGTTCTTC. Translation: CASSSQGGSYNEQFF.

Remarks on this clone: The same CDR3 also results from other DNA sequences found in this sample. The V gene is TRBV9, the J gene TRBJ2-3; 9 positions match TRBD2. CDR3 size: 15 residues. Looked up from germline, CDR1 is SGDLS and CDR2 is YYNGEE. V was clipped by 0 bases and J by 1 base; unmatched bases: 0. CDR3 in DNA: TGTGCCAGCAGCGTAGGCGGGGGGGGCACAGATACGCAGTATTTT. Translated, it gives CASSVGGGGTDTQYF.

This rearrangement joins TRBV30 to TRBJ1-5, with D perhaps TRBD1 (5 bases). Germline V gives CDR1 GTSNPN, CDR2 SVGIG (reference sequence). This CDR3 has 13 residues. V dropped 5 bases and J dropped 4 bases, with 12 bases sitting between them. CDR3 sequence: CAWSGGWNQPQHF. The CDR3, as DNA: TGTGCCTGGTCCGGGGGGTGGAATCAGCCCCAGCATTTT.

This rearrangement joins TRBV29-1 to TRBJ1-2; a possible D gene is TRBD1 (5 bases). V shed 3 bases and J shed 4 bases, with 9 bases lying between them. The CDR3 runs 12 residues. Germline V CDR1 and CDR2: SQVTM, ANQGSEA. The CDR3 spells CSVERGGYGYTF. As DNA, the CDR3 is TGCAGCGTTGAGCGGGGCGGCTATGGCTACACCTTC.

The chain recombines TRBV30 with TRBJ2-3, with 13 bases aligning to TRBD2. Unmatched junction bases numbered 9, after V lost 0 bases and J lost 0 bases. CDR1 and CDR2 from the germline V gene are GTSNPN and SVGIG (reference sequence). CDR3 length equals 19 residues. The CDR3 region has the DNA TGTGCCTGGAGTGTACGTAGGACTAGCGGGGGAGCTAGCACAGATACGCAGTATTTT. It yields the protein CAWSVRRTSGGASTDTQYF. Based on the CDR3 plus reference TRBV30 and TRBJ2-3, the full variable domain is SQTIHQWPATLVQPVGSPLSLECTVEGTSNPNLYWYRQAAGRGLQLLFYSVGIGQISSEVPQNLSASRPQDRQFILSSKKLLLSDSGFYLCAWSVRRTSGGASTDTQYFGPGTRLTVL.

The chain recombines TRBV29-1 with TRBJ1-6, with D perhaps matching TRBD1 (5 bases). The germline V and J ends were trimmed by 0 bases and 5 bases, with 11 bases remaining between them. This CDR3 contains 15 residues. Germline V gene lookup returns CDR1 SQVTM and CDR2 ANQGSEA. The CDR3 region has the DNA TGCAGCGTTGAAGAAGCGGGGGAGGATAATTCACCCCTCCACTTT. As protein: CSVEEAGEDNSPLHF.

The chain is built from TRBV29-1 and TRBJ1-1; D is unclear. This CDR3 has 13 residues. The V gene's germline CDR1 is SQVTM and CDR2 ANQGSEA. The germline V and J ends were trimmed by 6 bases and 11 bases, with 22 bases remaining between them. The CDR3 reads CSVSMRMESTAFF. The CDR3 region has the DNA TGCAGCGTCTCTATGAGGATGGAATCGACGGCTTTCTTT. Supplemented by reference TRBV29-1 and TRBJ1-1, the full variable domain reads SAVISQKPSRDICQRGTSLTIQCQVDSQVTMMFWYRQQPGQSLTLIATANQGSEATYESGFVIDKFPISRPNLTFSTLTVSNMSPEDSSIYLCSVSMRMESTAFFGQGTRLTVV.

The genes are TRBV28 and TRBJ2-7; 7 nucleotides match TRBD2. Germline CDR1 MDHEN, CDR2 SYDVKM. The CDR3 has 15 residues. V dropped 6 bases and J dropped 1; count of bases not matched to a gene: 9. The CDR3 DNA reads TGTGCCAGCAGCCCAGCTGGGACTAAATCCTACGAGCAGTACTTC. This translates into CASSPAGTKSYEQYF.

This clone was detected only once. The V call is TRBV7-9, the J call TRBJ2-7, with TRBD2 as a possible D gene (5 bases). This CDR3 contains 13 residues. Germline V gene lookup returns CDR1 SEHNR and CDR2 FQNEAQ (reference sequence). V shed 5 bases and J shed 0 bases, with 8 bases lying between them. In DNA form, the CDR3 reads TGTGCCAGCAGCCCGGGAAACTCCTACGAGCAGTACTTC. Protein: CASSPGNSYEQYF.

The genes are TRBV30 and TRBJ1-1; unclear D gene. Between the trimmed V and J ends, which lost 0 bases and 11 bases, there was a span of 10 bases. Germline assignment: CDR1 GTSNPN and CDR2 SVGIG (reference sequence). The CDR3 spans 11 residues. CDR3 bases: TGTGCCTGGAGTGTAGGGAGCAGTGCTTTCTTT. It codes for CAWSVGSSAFF.

The gene calls are TRBV7-9 and TRBJ2-7; maybe TRBD1 (5 bases). The CDR3 runs to 14 residues. Per germline, CDR1 SEHNR and CDR2 FQNEAQ (reference sequence). Between the trimmed V and J ends, which lost 2 bases and 6 bases, there was a span of 14 bases. CDR3 coding DNA: TGTGCCAGCAGCTTACGCCGTCAGGGCCTCGAGCAGTACTTC. Translated: CASSLRRQGLEQYF. Looking up the rest from reference TRBV7-9 and TRBJ2-7 gives the full variable domain: DTGVSQNPRHKITKRGQNVTFRCDPISEHNRLYWYRQTLGQGPEFLTYFQNEAQLEKSRLLSDRFSAERPKGSFSTLEIQRTEQGDSAMYLCASSLRRQGLEQYFGPGTRLTVT.

This chain joins TRBV23-1 and TRBJ1-1; D is ambiguous. TRBV23-1 is placed among ORFs of uncertain function. V was shortened by 0 bases and J by 3 bases, with 11 bases between the two germline ends. CDR3 length: 15 residues. The DNA for the CDR3 is TGCGCCAGCAGTCAATCGGGCAGACCACACACTGAAGCTTTCTTT. This translates into CASSQSGRPHTEAFF.

This clone was seen more than once but under ten times. The V call is TRBV30, the J call TRBJ1-2; no firm D call. The V gene's germline CDR1 is GTSNPN and CDR2 SVGIG (reference sequence). V was clipped by 0 bases and J by 0 bases, with 8 bases between them. The CDR3 runs to 14 residues. CDR3 coding DNA: TGTGCCTGGAGTGTACAAGCAGCTAACTATGGCTACACCTTC. It encodes CAWSVQAANYGYTF.

J is TRBJ1-6 and V is TRBV30, with D possibly matching TRBD1 (6 bases). The germline gives CDR1 GTSNPN, CDR2 SVGIG (reference sequence). The V end was cut by 0 bases, the J end by 11 bases, with 11 bases between. This CDR3 comprises 13 residues. CDR3 protein: CAWSVAGVTPLHF. For the CDR3, the DNA is TGTGCCTGGAGTGTGGCAGGGGTAACACCCCTCCACTTT.

This clone was observed once. The genes are TRBV29-1 and TRBJ1-1; 9 positions agree with TRBD1. The CDR3 has 13 amino acids. V gave up 6 bases and J gave up 5 bases; unmatched junction bases: 7. CDR1 is SQVTM, CDR2 ANQGSEA, per germline. CDR3 in DNA: TGCAGCGTGAGGGACAGGGCCGTGACTGAAGCTTTCTTT. This gives the protein CSVRDRAVTEAFF.

The genes are TRBV27 and TRBJ2-7, with 8 positions matching TRBD1. CDR3 size: 15 residues. After removal of 4 bases from V and 2 bases from J, the junction contained 7 bases not matched to a gene. Germline V gene lookup returns CDR1 MNHEY and CDR2 SMNVEV (reference sequence). For the CDR3, the DNA is TGTGCCAGCAGTTCCCTTCCGGGACAGGCCTACGAGCAGTACTTC. Its translation is CASSSLPGQAYEQYF.

This sequence joins TRBV30 and TRBJ1-4; D is unresolved. Trimming pared 3 bases from V and 5 bases from J, leaving 10 bases between. Per germline, CDR1 GTSNPN and CDR2 SVGIG (reference sequence). This CDR3 has 13 residues. CDR3 in DNA: TGTGCCTGGAGAAGGGTGGGGAATGAAAAACTGTTTTTT. This codes for CAWRRVGNEKLFF.

The CDR3 is CATSRDRAGAIDNQPQHF. CDR3 coding DNA: TGTGCCACCAGCAGAGATCGGGCAGGGGCGATTGACAATCAGCCCCAGCATTTT. J is TRBJ1-5 and V is TRBV15; D is perhaps TRBD1 (6 bases). The CDR3 extends over 18 amino acids. CDR1 is LNHNV, CDR2 YYDKDF, per germline (reference sequence). V dropped 0 bases and J dropped 3 bases, with 18 bases sitting between them.

The genes are TRBV7-2 and TRBJ2-7, with 10 nucleotides matching TRBD2. The CDR3 sequence is 14 residues long. The germline V gene encodes CDR1 SGHTA and CDR2 FQGNSA. J lost 2 bases, V lost 7 bases, and 5 bases had no gene match. The DNA of the CDR3 is TGTGCCAGCAAGATAGCGGGGGGAGCCTACGAGCAGTACTTC. Translating gives CASKIAGGAYEQYF.

This clone was recorded only once. The chain links TRBV30 to TRBJ1-2; 7 bases match TRBD1. Trimming took 3 bases from V and 6 from J; bases not matched to a gene: 10. This CDR3 comprises 14 residues. Germline loops: CDR1 GTSNPN, CDR2 SVGIG (reference sequence). CDR3 sequence: CAWRTGSYRNGYTF. CDR3 nucleotide sequence: TGTGCCTGGAGGACAGGGTCCTATCGAAATGGCTACACCTTC.

The chain links TRBV14 to TRBJ1-1; no definite D call. The CDR3 covers 14 residues. Germline assignment: CDR1 SGHDN and CDR2 FVKESK. V shed 4 bases and J shed 3 bases, with 12 bases lying between them. CDR3 residues: CASSRIASYTEAFF. DNA for the CDR3: TGTGCCAGCAGCCGGATCGCGAGCTACACTGAAGCTTTCTTT.

Notes on this clone: This likely comes from a read error, as the CDR3 has no conserved phenylalanine or tryptophan at its end. This chain uses TRBV5-1 with TRBJ2-7; possibly TRBD1 for D (7 bases). The length of the CDR3 is 15 residues. The germline gives CDR1 SGHRS, CDR2 YFSETQ. V lost 2 bases to trimming and J lost 1 base, with 13 bases between them. The CDR3 loop is CASSFGRGTSYEQYL. The DNA of the CDR3 is TGCGCCAGCAGCTTCGGCAGGGGGACTTCCTACGAGCAGTACCTC.

There are a few counts of this clone. The V gene is TRBV5-4, the J gene TRBJ2-5; 8 positions agree with TRBD2. The germline CDR1 and CDR2 sequences are SGHNT and YYREEE (reference sequence). The CDR3 runs 15 residues. With V trimmed by 0 bases and J by 9 bases, 10 bases remained unmatched. CDR3 nucleotides: TGTGCCAGCAGCTTGGCCGGACTAGCAGGCGGGTCCCAGTACTTC. The encoded protein is CASSLAGLAGGSQYF.

The rearrangement uses TRBV7-2 and TRBJ2-7; either TRBD1 or TRBD2 may supply D (6 bases each). Trimming removed 1 base at V and 1 base at J, with 11 bases between. The CDR3 has 15 residues. CDR1 and CDR2 (germline): SGHTA, FQGNSA. The CDR3 DNA reads TGTGCCAGCAGCTTAGGCCGGGGGCAGTCCTACGAGCAGTACTTC. Protein: CASSLGRGQSYEQYF. Using reference TRBV7-2 and TRBJ2-7 for the parts outside the CDR3, the full variable domain is GAGVSQSPSNKVTEKGKDVELRCDPISGHTALYWYRQSLGQGLEFLIYFQGNSAPDKSGLPSDRFSAERTGGSVSTLTIQRTQQEDSAVYLCASSLGRGQSYEQYFGPGTRLTVT.

The gene calls are TRBV29-1 and TRBJ1-4; D is perhaps TRBD1 (6 bases). V lost 4 bases to trimming and J lost 5 bases, with 11 bases between them. The CDR3 spans 13 residues. Germline V CDR1 and CDR2: SQVTM, ANQGSEA. Here the CDR3 DNA reads TGCAGCGTTGCATGGGGGCGAAATGAAAAACTGTTTTTT. Amino acids: CSVAWGRNEKLFF.

This clone was observed a handful of times. The chain employs TRBV7-9 and TRBJ2-3, with D possibly being TRBD2 (5 bases). V was clipped by 0 bases and J by 6 bases, with 10 bases between them. CDR1 and CDR2 (germline): SEHNR, FQNEAQ (reference sequence). The CDR3 runs to 14 residues. The CDR3 DNA reads TGTGCCAGCAGCTTAGCCGCGGGCTTGGATACGCAGTATTTT. Its translation is CASSLAAGLDTQYF.

The genes are TRBV6-5 and TRBJ1-6, with 8 bases lining up with TRBD1. In germline, CDR1 is MNHEY, CDR2 SVGAGI. After removal of 8 bases from V and 6 bases from J, the junction contained 6 bases not matched to a gene. The CDR3 is 14 amino acids. This chain's CDR3 is CASAGGTPNSPLHF. CDR3 bases: TGTGCCAGCGCAGGGGGCACTCCTAATTCACCCCTCCACTTT.

The CDR3 spells CASRDSGSYEQYF. CDR3 nucleotide sequence: TGTGCCAGCAGGGATTCAGGCTCCTACGAGCAGTACTTC. The chain employs TRBV6-1 and TRBJ2-7; unclear D gene. Germline loops: CDR1 MNHNS, CDR2 SASEGT. The CDR3 totals 13 residues. Trimming pared 6 bases from V and 0 bases from J, leaving 9 bases between.

This clone was seen more than once but under ten times. V is TRBV6-1 and J is TRBJ1-6; TRBD1 might be the D (5 bases). This CDR3 is built from 16 residues. CDR1 and CDR2 (germline): MNHNS, SASEGT. V was pared by 0 bases and J by 12 bases, with 18 bases between. CDR3 sequence (DNA): TGTGCCAGCAGTGAAGCCAAGGTTAAAAGGGGCCAACCCCTCCACTTT. It yields the protein CASSEAKVKRGQPLHF.

This chain joins TRBV29-1 and TRBJ2-7, with TRBD1 matching 9 bases. CDR1 and CDR2 (germline): SQVTM, ANQGSEA. V gave up 7 bases and J gave up 5 bases; unmatched junction bases: 12. The CDR3 extends over 14 amino acids. CDR3 protein: CSAFVGTGRDEQYF. The CDR3, as DNA: TGCAGCGCCTTCGTGGGGACAGGGCGCGACGAGCAGTACTTC.